The entry below gives a single TCR beta chain sequence along with its context. Which antigen it targets is not known. Per-base qualities were not stored, and no clone one base away is much larger. These data belong to a study of PD-L1 blockade in urothelial cancer (dated by TCRdb to 2017 to 2019). About the full investigation: All patients started therapy in the mid-2010s and received atezolizumab 1,200 mg intravenously every 3 weeks. Pretreatment tumor samples, along with matched peripheral blood serially collected before and after atezolizumab treatment, were subjected to TCR sequencing. Blood samples yielded a median of around 130,000 T cells and tens of thousands of unique TCRs, with median clonality 0.080. An exploratory multi-omic analysis was conducted of the somatic, immune and clinical correlates of response to PD-L1 blockade with atezolizumab in urothelial cancer. About 90% of the 29 patients were males with bladder-origin urothelial cancer, and about 60% of the roughly 29 reported a prior smoking history. In the same patients who had TCR sequencing, pretreatment tumors also underwent whole exome sequencing and RNA sequencing. Patients had an ECOG performance status of 0 or 1 and had received between 0 and 3 prior chemotherapy regimens. Durable clinical benefit was defined as progression-free survival longer than 6 months, and TCR features were also tested against progression-free and overall survival. Blood samples were analyzed at 3 weeks after treatment start (second dose) and at 6 weeks after treatment start. Pretreatment blood TCR-seq was available for about 27 patients, at least one posttreatment blood collection was obtained for 24 patients, and tumor TCR-seq was available for 24 patients. Durable clinical benefit was achieved by nine patients and was not achieved by 20 patients. What the work shows at the level of the full study, not this receptor alone: Because the sample size was small (n of about 27) and many of the analyses were exploratory, the results are meant to be hypothesis-generating. Improved progression-free and overall survival was associated with having pretreatment peripheral blood TCR clonality below the median. Among patients with durable benefit, tumor-associated TCR clones showed greater expansion in peripheral blood 3 weeks after treatment started (n ≈ 23, p = 0.022).

The CDR3 holds 15 amino acids from the cysteine to the phenylalanine. The sequence is cut down to CDR3 DNA, 45 bases in frame from base 1. Per the germline V gene, SGHAT is the CDR1 and FQNNGV is the CDR2. V and J lose 5 bases and 0 bases, and a span of 10 bases separates them. Synthetic TCR analog templates were spiked into each PCR to estimate absolute template abundance from read counts. The immunoSEQ assay was used to amplify TCRbeta CDR3 regions from genomic DNA with bias-controlled V and J gene primers. Rearranged TCRbeta segments were sequenced at approximately 20X coverage. Turning to the authors' computational methods: Clustering was used to correct sequencing errors, and CDR3s were annotated against IMGT to assign V, D and J genes. Only productive TCRbeta rearrangements were used in downstream analyses, excluding out-of-frame or stop-codon sequences. Clonality was computed as one minus Shannon entropy normalized by the log of the number of unique productive sequences. Fisher's exact test with Benjamini-Hochberg correction, using a cutoff of adjusted p below 0.01, was how clones that differed between time points or between blood and tumor were identified. Here the immuneACCESS table is served through TCRdb, limited to in-frame sequences with V and J called. Missing clones are a known gap in these copies; in checked studies unresolved V genes cover under half, and the rest lacks a known reason. V and J calls and clone size follow that table, whereas D and trimming were derived from the DNA. The sample table records nearly 50,000 clones; approximately 81% of these occur just once. The biggest ten clones account for over 8.5% of the sample.

The sample's time point label is to be understood as: peripheral blood 6 weeks after treatment start. The cohort included 25 to 30 patients with locally advanced or metastatic urothelial carcinoma who were treated at Memorial Sloan Kettering on a trial protocol. Peripheral blood mononuclear cells were collected pretreatment and during treatment, at between 1 and 8 total time points per patient. The Qiagen DNeasy Blood extraction kit was used to purify genomic DNA from total PBMCs and tumor samples. PBMCs were collected pretreatment and during treatment, and were isolated and stored as previously described.

This receptor was identified in a man in his 70s with urothelial cancer. The chain uses TRBV11-2 and TRBJ1-4; TRBD1 might be the D gene, on 5 matching bases. The sample here was PBMCs, taken around atezolizumab (anti-PD-L1) treatment. The CDR3 corresponds to CASSPGRATNEKLFF. The nucleotides read TGTGCCAGCAGCCCGGGCAGGGCAACTAATGAAAAACTGTTTTTT.